The next 28 T cell receptor beta chains were all read from a single sample in a study of blood T cells in healthy people across ages. Through a sample-barcoded 5' primer and a J-beta primer mix, a second PCR was run for roughly 6 to 11 cycles. TCRdb re-analysed the 5' RACE reads in MiXCR, keeping a single row per CDR3 protein. Of 500,000 to 600,000 distinct CDR3 sequences listed, roughly 29% are singletons. The sequencing input was blood. The source is a woman in her sixties or seventies in good health.

V usage is TRBV5-1 and J usage is TRBJ2-5, with 10 positions matching TRBD2. CDR3 length: 15 residues. V lost 5 bases, J lost 2 bases, and 6 bases stayed unmatched. CDR1 is SGHRS, CDR2 YFSETQ, per germline. This CDR3 is CASSGLAGDQETQYF. As DNA, the CDR3 is TGCGCCAGCAGTGGGCTAGCGGGGGATCAAGAGACCCAGTACTTC.

This clonotype has only one observation. The J gene is TRBJ1-2, the V gene TRBV7-2; D is uncertain. Germline values: CDR1 SGHTA, CDR2 FQGNSA. The CDR3 is made up of 16 amino acids. Trimming left V 2 bases short and J 4 bases short, with 17 bases between. CDR3 DNA sequence: TGTGCCAGCAGCTTAAGGGCGGGGAACTCAGGCTATGGCTACACCTTC. This gives the protein CASSLRAGNSGYGYTF.

This clonotype turned up a few times. This chain uses TRBV5-1 with TRBJ2-1; 10 positions match TRBD2. The J segment lost 0 bases and the V segment lost 7 bases, leaving 7 bases of the junction unmatched. The CDR3 runs 16 residues. The germline CDR1 and CDR2 sequences are SGHRS and YFSETQ. CDR3 residues: CASSQRGGLSYNEQFF. The CDR3 nucleotides read TGCGCCAGCTCCCAGCGGGGGGGTCTCTCCTACAATGAGCAGTTCTTC.

The V call is TRBV20-1, the J call TRBJ2-4; D remains unclear. Germline CDR1 DFQATT, CDR2 SNEGSKA (reference sequence). This CDR3 is built from 14 residues. V lost 3 bases, J lost 0 bases, and 9 bases lay in between. The chain's CDR3 is CSASFGVAKNIQYF. The CDR3 DNA is TGCAGTGCTAGCTTTGGGGTAGCCAAAAACATTCAGTACTTC.

V gene TRBV12-3 or TRBV12-4 combines with J gene TRBJ1-5, with D hard to call. The germline V and J ends were trimmed by 4 bases and 9 bases, with 10 bases remaining between them. The CDR3 is made up of 12 amino acids. In DNA form, the CDR3 reads TGTGCCAGCAGTTACAGCCTTCGGCCCCAGCATTTT. It specifies CASSYSLRPQHF.

V is TRBV11-3 and J is TRBJ2-5; tentative D call: TRBD2 (5 bases). The CDR3 has 15 amino acids. The germline V gene encodes CDR1 SGHNT and CDR2 YENEEA. Trimming removed 5 bases from V and 5 bases from J, with 18 bases in between. The CDR3 reads CASSGRGVIGETQYF. The CDR3 DNA reads as TGTGCCAGCAGCGGGAGAGGCGTGATTGGGGAGACCCAGTACTTC.

This clonotype was seen a few times. This chain links TRBV29-1 with TRBJ2-5; TRBD1 matches at 7 bases. The CDR3 sequence is 13 residues long. CDR1 is SQVTM, CDR2 ANQGSEA, per germline. With V trimmed by 7 bases and J by 3 bases, 8 bases remained unmatched. The CDR3 sequence is CSARQGAKETQYF. In nucleotides, the CDR3 is TGCAGCGCCCGACAGGGCGCCAAAGAGACCCAGTACTTC.

The chain is built from TRBV6-5 and TRBJ2-7, with D unresolved. V was pared by 2 bases and J by 6 bases, with 17 bases between. Germline CDR1 and CDR2: MNHEY and SVGAGI. CDR3 size: 15 residues. For the CDR3, the DNA is TGTGCCAGCAGTTACAAGGGTTCCCTCCTCGGCGAGCAGTACTTC. Its protein product is CASSYKGSLLGEQYF.

This clonotype was observed a few times. The chain carries TRBV20-1 and TRBJ1-4; 7 nucleotides align to TRBD1. Trimming removed 3 bases from V and 8 bases from J; junction bases left unmatched: 6. Germline loops: CDR1 DFQATT, CDR2 SNEGSKA (reference sequence). The CDR3 consists of 13 residues. For the CDR3, the DNA is TGCAGTGCTAGCCCAGGGGGGAGAGAAAAACTGTTTTTT. It codes for CSASPGGREKLFF.

The V and J genes are TRBV6-5 and TRBJ1-1; D might be TRBD1 (6 bases). The CDR3 runs to 12 residues. In germline, CDR1 is MNHEY, CDR2 SVGAGI. With 6 bases removed from V and 7 bases from J, the gap between germline ends came to 12 bases. Written as DNA, the CDR3 is TGTGCCAGCAGCCTCCGCAGGGGTGAAGCTTTCTTT. It codes for CASSLRRGEAFF.

The V and J genes are TRBV7-2 and TRBJ1-3; the D is unclear. Germline loops: CDR1 SGHTA, CDR2 FQGNSA. The CDR3 sequence is 14 residues long. V lost 2 bases and J 9 bases, leaving 14 bases between the germline ends. In DNA, the CDR3 is TGTGCCAGCAGCTTAAACGAGGGCGGCGGCACCATATATTTT. It translates to CASSLNEGGGTIYF.

V gene TRBV7-2 combines with J gene TRBJ2-5; 15 bases match TRBD2. This CDR3 has 17 amino acids. With V trimmed by 6 bases and J by 4 bases, 9 bases remained unmatched. Germline CDR1 and CDR2: SGHTA and FQGNSA. This chain's CDR3 is CASSSWTSGGARETQYF. DNA for the CDR3: TGTGCCAGCAGTTCATGGACTAGCGGGGGGGCACGAGAGACCCAGTACTTC.

The rearrangement uses TRBV5-1 and TRBJ1-1; 8 bases agree with TRBD1. The trim removed 3 bases at V and 0 bases at J, leaving 10 bases unmatched. In germline, CDR1 is SGHRS, CDR2 YFSETQ. The CDR3 has 17 amino acids. The CDR3 sequence is CASSSSPGTGLNTEAFF. The CDR3 DNA reads as TGCGCCAGCAGCTCAAGTCCCGGGACAGGACTGAACACTGAAGCTTTCTTT.

The count of this clonotype is one. The CDR3 does not end in the conserved phenylalanine or tryptophan, so this is likely a read error. The rearrangement joins TRBV6-2 or TRBV6-3 to TRBJ1-1; D remains unclear. The CDR3 loop spans 15 amino acids. Germline CDR1 and CDR2: MNHEY and SVGEGT. V lost 0 bases to trimming and J lost 0 bases, with 8 bases between them. CDR3 bases: TGTGCCAGCAGTTACTCGAGTGTTCTGAACACTGAAGCTTTCCTT. Translating gives CASSYSSVLNTEAFL.

This clonotype was counted only a few times. The gene calls are TRBV18 and TRBJ2-5; tentative D call: TRBD1 (6 bases). The V end was cut by 2 bases, the J end by 5 bases, with 9 bases between. This CDR3 region has 13 residues. Germline CDR1 reads KGHSH; CDR2 reads LQKENI. The CDR3 sequence is CASSPAGVETQYF. The CDR3 DNA follows: TGTGCCAGCTCACCAGCAGGGGTGGAGACCCAGTACTTC.

The J gene is TRBJ2-5, the V gene TRBV9; TRBD2 agrees at 9 bases. The V gene's germline CDR1 is SGDLS and CDR2 YYNGEE. Losses at the gene ends were 0 bases for V and 4 bases for J; bases not matched to a gene: 4. CDR3 size: 15 residues. The chain's CDR3 is CASSVGIAGAETQYF. The CDR3 coding sequence is TGTGCCAGCAGCGTAGGGATAGCGGGGGCAGAGACCCAGTACTTC. Variable domain in full (rest from reference TRBV9 and TRBJ2-5): DSGVTQTPKHLITATGQRVTLRCSPRSGDLSVYWYQQSLDQGLQFLIQYYNGEERAKGNILERFSAQQFPDLHSELNLSSLELGDSALYFCASSVGIAGAETQYFGPGTRLLVL.

This clonotype was observed many times. This sequence joins TRBV6-2 or TRBV6-3 and TRBJ2-1; D remains ambiguous. Germline CDR1 reads MNHEY; CDR2 reads SVGEGT. V was pared by 3 bases and J by 12 bases, with 12 bases between. This CDR3 has 12 residues. The CDR3 loop is CASSYRTSGQFF. The CDR3 nucleotides read TGTGCCAGCAGTTATCGGACGTCCGGGCAGTTCTTC.

This clonotype was observed a handful of times. CDR3 amino acids: CASSTEGGKNEKLFF. The CDR3 nucleotides are TGCGCCAGCAGCACCGAGGGGGGCAAAAATGAAAAACTGTTTTTT. J is TRBJ1-4 and V is TRBV5-1, with D possibly matching TRBD1 (6 bases). The germline V gene has CDR1 SGHRS and CDR2 YFSETQ. V lost 4 bases and J lost 5, with 15 bases in between. This CDR3 contains 15 residues.

This chain uses TRBV9 with TRBJ1-2; D not resolved. The length of the CDR3 is 14 residues. Germline assignment: CDR1 SGDLS and CDR2 YYNGEE. V was trimmed by 4 bases and J by 3 bases, leaving 13 bases between them. The CDR3 region is CASSSRYGDYGYTF. The DNA for the CDR3 is TGTGCCAGCAGCTCGAGATATGGGGACTATGGCTACACCTTC.

This clonotype was seen a handful of times. The chain uses TRBV15 and TRBJ1-6; D might be TRBD1 (5 bases). The CDR3 extends over 15 amino acids. Per germline, CDR1 LNHNV and CDR2 YYDKDF (reference sequence). V shed 5 bases and J shed 2 bases, with 10 bases lying between them. The CDR3 loop reads CATSGRQTYNSPLHF. Here the CDR3 DNA reads TGTGCCACCAGCGGAAGACAGACCTATAATTCACCCCTCCACTTT.

The chain uses TRBV5-1 and TRBJ1-2, with a weak D call TRBD1 (5 bases). CDR1 and CDR2 (germline): SGHRS, YFSETQ. V dropped 0 bases and J dropped 4 bases, with 16 bases sitting between them. This CDR3 has 16 amino acids. CDR3 DNA: TGCGCCAGCAGCTTGGGCCGGGACCGACGACTCTATGGCTACACCTTC. The encoded protein is CASSLGRDRRLYGYTF. Filled out from reference TRBV5-1 and TRBJ1-2, the complete variable domain reads KAGVTQTPRYLIKTRGQQVTLSCSPISGHRSVSWYQQTPGQGLQFLFEYFSETQRNKGNFPGRFSGRQFSNSRSEMNVSTLELGDSALYLCASSLGRDRRLYGYTFGSGTRLTVV.

CDR3: CAWRRQGANTGELFF. DNA for the CDR3: TGTGCCTGGAGGCGGCAGGGGGCGAACACCGGGGAGCTGTTTTTT. The rearrangement links TRBV30 to TRBJ2-2; 7 nucleotides match TRBD1. The CDR3 sequence is 15 residues long. Germline-derived CDR1 and CDR2 are GTSNPN and SVGIG (reference sequence). With 3 bases clipped from V and 0 bases from J, the junction kept 4 bases outside the gene matches.

This clonotype showed up just a few times. The CDR3 DNA reads as TGTGCCAGCAGCTTAGACGGAAGGGGGGCAGATACGCAGTATTTT. This translates into CASSLDGRGADTQYF. The chain carries TRBV7-2 and TRBJ2-3; D may be TRBD1 or TRBD2 (6 bases each). The V end was cut by 1 base, the J end by 4 bases, with 12 bases between. Germline CDR1 reads SGHTA; CDR2 reads FQGNSA. The CDR3 is 15 residues long.

This clonotype has more than one count but fewer than ten. The chain has TRBV4-1 and TRBJ2-1; unclear D gene. Deletions cut 0 bases from V and 2 bases from J, with 11 bases between. CDR3 length: 16 residues. Per germline, CDR1 MGHRA and CDR2 YSYEKL. The CDR3, as DNA: TGCGCCAGCAGCCAAGACGGACGCCCAACCTACAATGAGCAGTTCTTC. Its protein product is CASSQDGRPTYNEQFF.

A few counts support this clonotype. The V call is TRBV7-8, the J call TRBJ2-3; D may be TRBD2 (5 bases). V lost 0 bases, J lost 3 bases, and 10 bases lay in between. The length of the CDR3 is 15 residues. The germline CDR1 and CDR2 sequences are SGHVS and FQNEAQ. In DNA form, the CDR3 reads TGTGCCAGCAGCTTAGCGCCAGCGGAAACAGATACGCAGTATTTT. This gives the protein CASSLAPAETDTQYF.

V usage is TRBV29-1 and J usage is TRBJ2-5; D remains ambiguous. With the DNA end fitting TRBJ2-1 better, the J assignment may be wrong. The V gene's germline CDR1 is SQVTM and CDR2 ANQGSEA. This CDR3 is built from 11 residues. CDR3 protein: CSVEYRRFQFF. As DNA, the CDR3 is TGCAGCGTTGAATACCGACGTTTCCAGTTCTTC.

DNA for the CDR3: TGTGCCAGCAGTTACCAGCTAGCGGTTAGCACAGATACGCAGTATTTT. Its protein product is CASSYQLAVSTDTQYF. The chain combines TRBV6-5 with TRBJ2-3, with 7 bases that match TRBD2. The CDR3 is made up of 16 amino acids. The germline V gene has CDR1 MNHEY and CDR2 SVGAGI. V lost 2 bases and J lost 0; bases outside the gene matches: 5.

The genes are TRBV20-1 and TRBJ1-4; D gene ambiguous. The V and J ends lost 5 bases and 1 base respectively, with 14 bases between them. Per germline, CDR1 DFQATT and CDR2 SNEGSKA (reference sequence). This CDR3 contains 15 residues. The CDR3 loop is CSASLPRGTNEKLFF. The CDR3 coding sequence is TGCAGTGCTTCTCTTCCCCGGGGAACTAATGAAAAACTGTTTTTT.